The clone carrying this TCR beta chain was counted only a few times. Original processing methods: Reference gene primer amplification in the assay estimated nucleated cell counts. Repertoires were generated with immunoSEQ multiplex PCR, while TCRdb's copy carries only in-frame clones and drops some. V and J calls and clone size are copied from that table; D and trimming were computed from the DNA. The sample has 200,000 to 250,000 clones, around 84% seen once. The data were taken from a study of blood T cell repertoires in COVID-19. Study information: Acute and convalescent COVID-19 samples came from the United States, Italy and Spain. Sources were T cells, B-cell-depleted T cells, or PBMCs; the material itself was cDNA or gDNA.

The material sequenced was peripheral blood. The TCR was taken from a man aged 30 to 39 with active or convalescent COVID-19.

CDR3 DNA: TGTGCCAGCAACTATGGGACAGAGAATTCACCCCTCCACTTT. Its translation is CASNYGTENSPLHF. The V and J genes are TRBV7-9 and TRBJ1-6, with 7 bases identical to TRBD1. Germline V gene sequence: CDR1 SEHNR, CDR2 FQNEAQ (reference sequence). The CDR3 has 14 residues. The junction had 7 bases not matched to a gene; V was cut back by 7 bases and J by 7 bases.